These T cell receptor beta chains were read from a single sample in a study of cytomegalovirus exposure and HLA in healthy donors. The protocol was immunoSEQ multiplex PCR, while the TCRdb copy is restricted to in-frame clones and leaves out a portion. The sample lists roughly 180,000 clones; 84% were seen once. Material: PBMCs. These receptors all stem from a man aged 30 to 39 in good health and CMV-seronegative. Each CDR3 is given with its conserved first and last residue. A D gene is named only where the DNA matches it firmly. Rows may omit the clone size; those that give it use once, few, many or a size class.

v_call	j_call	clone_size	d_call	cdr3_aa	cdr3_nt
TRBV30	TRBJ1-1	.	.	CAWAPSWGTAEAFF	TGTGCCTGGGCCCCAAGCTGGGGGACTGCTGAAGCTTTCTTT
TRBV27	TRBJ2-1	once	TRBD1	CATQGSLYNEQFF	TGTGCCACACAGGGGAGCTTATACAATGAGCAGTTCTTC
TRBV7-2	TRBJ1-6	.	.	CASSPIRGVGNSPLHF	TGTGCCAGCAGCCCCATCCGGGGAGTGGGGAATTCACCCCTCCACTTT
TRBV25-1	TRBJ2-2	.	.	CASTSPTTNTGELFF	TGTGCCAGCACTAGTCCCACAACGAACACCGGGGAGCTGTTTTTT
TRBV7-9	TRBJ2-7	.	.	CASSLTPRGEQYF	TGTGCCAGCAGCTTAACCCCCCGGGGCGAGCAGTACTTC
TRBV29-1	TRBJ2-7	.	.	CSVGGRYEQYF	TGCAGCGTTGGCGGGCGCTACGAGCAGTACTTC
TRBV28	TRBJ2-5	.	TRBD1	CASSGQRQGARTETQYF	TGTGCCAGCAGTGGCCAAAGACAGGGAGCTCGGACGGAGACCCAGTACTTC
TRBV7-9	TRBJ2-7	.	TRBD2	CASSPVKLAASEQYF	TGTGCCAGCAGCCCAGTAAAGCTAGCGGCCTCCGAGCAGTACTTC
TRBV30	TRBJ2-1	.	TRBD2	CAWSGLAGGVSYNEQFF	TGTGCCTGGAGCGGACTAGCGGGAGGGGTCTCCTACAATGAGCAGTTCTTC
TRBV5-1	TRBJ2-5	.	TRBD2	CASSLASGGPQETQYF	TGCGCCAGCAGCTTGGCTAGCGGGGGGCCGCAAGAGACCCAGTACTTC
TRBV28	TRBJ1-4	.	.	CASIWAGKSIGEKLFF	TGTGCCAGCATCTGGGCAGGGAAGAGTATAGGTGAAAAACTGTTTTTT
TRBV28	TRBJ2-1	.	.	CASSLGPAYNEQFF	TGTGCCAGCAGTTTAGGTCCAGCGTACAATGAGCAGTTCTTC
TRBV5-1	TRBJ1-1	.	.	CASGSNTEAFF	TGCGCCAGCGGCAGTAACACTGAAGCTTTCTTT
TRBV10-1	TRBJ2-1	.	TRBD2	CAKRDRGGRTRPEQFF	TGCGCCAAGCGGGATAGGGGCGGGAGGACCAGGCCTGAGCAGTTCTTC
TRBV9	TRBJ2-5	.	TRBD2	CASSDPSGWNQETQYF	TGTGCCAGCAGCGACCCTAGCGGGTGGAACCAAGAGACCCAGTACTTC
TRBV5-1	TRBJ1-2	few	.	CASSPSRANYGYTF	TGCGCCAGCAGCCCCTCGAGGGCCAACTATGGCTACACCTTC
TRBV27	TRBJ2-5	.	TRBD2	CASSFLAGSATQETQYF	TGTGCCAGCAGTTTTCTAGCGGGGTCCGCAACCCAAGAGACCCAGTACTTC
TRBV28	TRBJ2-7	.	TRBD1	CASSVPRQGSSYEQYF	TGTGCCAGCAGTGTACCAAGACAGGGGAGTTCCTACGAGCAGTACTTC
TRBV28	TRBJ2-1	few	.	CASSLSQRPTEEQFF	TGTGCCAGCAGTTTATCCCAGCGACCTACGGAGGAGCAGTTCTTC
TRBV9	TRBJ2-2	.	.	CASSVTGNTGELFF	TGTGCCAGCAGCGTAACGGGGAACACCGGGGAGCTGTTTTTT
TRBV9	TRBJ2-5	.	.	CASSVARGETQYF	TGTGCCAGCAGCGTAGCCCGCGGGGAGACCCAGTACTTC
TRBV5-6	TRBJ1-6	.	TRBD1	CASSLGTGASPLHF	TGTGCCAGCAGCTTGGGGACAGGGGCATCACCCCTCCACTTT
TRBV7-9	TRBJ1-1	.	TRBD1	CASSLAGTGEAFF	TGTGCCAGCAGCTTAGCCGGGACAGGGGAAGCTTTCTTT
TRBV7-9	TRBJ2-5	.	.	CASSLLGQKQETQYF	TGTGCCAGCAGCTTGCTTGGGCAGAAACAAGAGACCCAGTACTTC
TRBV6-1	TRBJ1-2	.	TRBD1	CASSARQGATGYTF	TGTGCCAGCAGCGCGAGACAGGGGGCGACTGGCTACACCTTC
TRBV5-1	TRBJ2-1	.	.	CASSGQGSYNEQFF	TGCGCCAGCAGCGGGCAGGGTTCCTACAATGAGCAGTTCTTC
TRBV1	TRBJ1-5	.	.	CTSREKWTGGNQPQHF	TGCACCAGCAGGGAAAAATGGACAGGAGGCAATCAGCCCCAGCATTTT